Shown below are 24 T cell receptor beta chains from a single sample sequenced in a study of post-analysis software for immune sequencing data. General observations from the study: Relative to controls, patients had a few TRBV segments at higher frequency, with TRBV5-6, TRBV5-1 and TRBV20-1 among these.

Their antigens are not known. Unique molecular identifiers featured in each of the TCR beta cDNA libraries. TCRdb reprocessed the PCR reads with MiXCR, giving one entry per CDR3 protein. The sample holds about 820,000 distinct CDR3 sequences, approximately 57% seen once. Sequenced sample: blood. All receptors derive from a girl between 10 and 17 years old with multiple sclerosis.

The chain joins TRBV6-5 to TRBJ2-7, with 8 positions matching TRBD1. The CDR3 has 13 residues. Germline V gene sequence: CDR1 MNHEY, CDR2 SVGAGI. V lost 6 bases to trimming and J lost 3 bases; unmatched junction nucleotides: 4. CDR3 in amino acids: CASRTGVLYEQYF. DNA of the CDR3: TGTGCCAGCAGGACAGGGGTCCTCTACGAGCAGTACTTC.

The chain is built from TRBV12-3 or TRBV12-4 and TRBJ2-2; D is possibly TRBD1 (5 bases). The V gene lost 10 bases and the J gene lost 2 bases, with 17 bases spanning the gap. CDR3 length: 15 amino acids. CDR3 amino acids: CATRHQQANTGELFF. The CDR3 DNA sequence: TGTGCCACCAGGCACCAACAGGCTAACACCGGGGAGCTGTTTTTT.

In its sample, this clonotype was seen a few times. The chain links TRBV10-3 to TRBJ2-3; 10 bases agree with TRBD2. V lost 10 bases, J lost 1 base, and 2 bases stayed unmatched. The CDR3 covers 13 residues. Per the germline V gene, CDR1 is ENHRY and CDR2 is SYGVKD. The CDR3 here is CATGTSGTDTQYF. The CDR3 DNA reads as TGTGCCACCGGGACTAGCGGCACAGATACGCAGTATTTT.

Written as DNA, the CDR3 is TGCGCCAGCAGCCCCGGCCGCGGCGGGGGGACCGCGGTAGATACGCAGTATTTT. It is translated as CASSPGRGGGTAVDTQYF. This chain uses TRBV5-1 with TRBJ2-3; 8 bases map to TRBD2. The CDR3 is made up of 18 amino acids. Trimming at V came to 4 bases and at J to 5 bases, leaving 18 bases not matched to a gene. Germline V lookup: CDR1 SGHRS, CDR2 YFSETQ.

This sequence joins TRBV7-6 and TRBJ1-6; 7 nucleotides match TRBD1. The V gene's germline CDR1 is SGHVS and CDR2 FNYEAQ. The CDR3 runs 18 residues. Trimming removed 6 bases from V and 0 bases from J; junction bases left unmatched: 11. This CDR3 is CASSFSGTASSYNSPLHF. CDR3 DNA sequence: TGTGCCAGCAGTTTCTCCGGGACAGCGAGCTCCTATAATTCACCCCTCCACTTT.

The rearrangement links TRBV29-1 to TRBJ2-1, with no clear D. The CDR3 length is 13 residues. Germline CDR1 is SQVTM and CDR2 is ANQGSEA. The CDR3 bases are TGCACCACCTCACAGATTTCCTACAATGAGCAGTTCTTC. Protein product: CTTSQISYNEQFF.

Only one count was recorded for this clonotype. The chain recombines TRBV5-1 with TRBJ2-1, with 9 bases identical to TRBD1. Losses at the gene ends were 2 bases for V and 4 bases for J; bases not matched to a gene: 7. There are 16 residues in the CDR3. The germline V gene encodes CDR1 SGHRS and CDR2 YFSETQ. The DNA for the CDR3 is TGCGCCAGCAGCTTCCTCCCCGGGACAGGGTACAATGAGCAGTTCTTC. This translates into CASSFLPGTGYNEQFF.

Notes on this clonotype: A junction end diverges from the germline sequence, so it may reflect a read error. The CDR3 is CTSRRLAVSTDTQYF. The CDR3 DNA reads TGTACCAGCAGAAGACTAGCGGTGAGCACAGATACGCAGTATTTT. The chain is built from TRBV12-3 or TRBV12-4 and TRBJ2-3, with 9 bases that match TRBD2. CDR3 length: 15 residues.

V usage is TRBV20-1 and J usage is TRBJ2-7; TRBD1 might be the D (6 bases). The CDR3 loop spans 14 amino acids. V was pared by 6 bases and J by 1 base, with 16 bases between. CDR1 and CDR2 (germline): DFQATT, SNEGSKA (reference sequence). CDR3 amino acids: CSATRTVTSYEQYF. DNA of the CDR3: TGCAGTGCCACCAGGACAGTGACTTCCTACGAGCAGTACTTC.

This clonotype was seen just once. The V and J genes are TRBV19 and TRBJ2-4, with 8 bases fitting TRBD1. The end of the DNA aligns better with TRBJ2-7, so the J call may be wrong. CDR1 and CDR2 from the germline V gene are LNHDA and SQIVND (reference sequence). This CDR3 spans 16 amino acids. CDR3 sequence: CASSTDRVGSAYEQYF. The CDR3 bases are TGTGCCAGTAGTACGGACAGGGTAGGCAGCGCCTACGAGCAGTACTTC.

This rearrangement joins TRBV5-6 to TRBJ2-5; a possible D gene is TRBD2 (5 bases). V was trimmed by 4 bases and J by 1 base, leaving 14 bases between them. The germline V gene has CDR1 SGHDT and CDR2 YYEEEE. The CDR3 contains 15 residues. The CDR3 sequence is CASSRGPGSQETQYF. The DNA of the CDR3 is TGTGCCAGCAGCCGGGGTCCGGGGAGCCAAGAGACCCAGTACTTC.

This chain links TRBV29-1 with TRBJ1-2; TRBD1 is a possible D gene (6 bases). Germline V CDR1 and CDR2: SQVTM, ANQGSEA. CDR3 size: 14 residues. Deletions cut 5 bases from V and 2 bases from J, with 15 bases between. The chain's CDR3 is CSVSWGQGNYGYTF. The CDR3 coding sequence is TGCAGCGTTTCATGGGGGCAGGGGAACTATGGCTACACCTTC.

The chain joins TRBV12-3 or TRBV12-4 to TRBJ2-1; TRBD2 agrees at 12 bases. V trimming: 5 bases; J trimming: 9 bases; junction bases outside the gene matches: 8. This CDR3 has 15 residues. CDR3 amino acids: CASSRTSGRRAEQFF. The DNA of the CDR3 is TGTGCCAGCAGTAGAACTAGCGGGAGGCGGGCTGAGCAGTTCTTC.

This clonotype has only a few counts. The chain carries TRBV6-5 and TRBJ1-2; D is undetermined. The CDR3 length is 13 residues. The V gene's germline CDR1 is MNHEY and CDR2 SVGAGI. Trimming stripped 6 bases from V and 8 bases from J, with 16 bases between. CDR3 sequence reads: CASRDSFKGGYTF. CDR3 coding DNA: TGTGCCAGCAGAGATAGCTTTAAGGGCGGCTACACCTTC.

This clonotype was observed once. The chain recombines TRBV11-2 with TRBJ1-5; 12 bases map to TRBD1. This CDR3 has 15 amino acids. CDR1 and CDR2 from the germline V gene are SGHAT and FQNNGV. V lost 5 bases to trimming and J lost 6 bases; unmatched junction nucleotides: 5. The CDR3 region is CASSTGTGGSQPQHF. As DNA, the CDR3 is TGTGCCAGCAGCACCGGGACAGGGGGCAGTCAGCCCCAGCATTTT.

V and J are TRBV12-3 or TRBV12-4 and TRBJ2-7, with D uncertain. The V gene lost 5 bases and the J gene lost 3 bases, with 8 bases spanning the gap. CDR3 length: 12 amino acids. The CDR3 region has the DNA TGTGCCAGCAGTCTAACCTACTACGAGCAGTACTTC. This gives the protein CASSLTYYEQYF.

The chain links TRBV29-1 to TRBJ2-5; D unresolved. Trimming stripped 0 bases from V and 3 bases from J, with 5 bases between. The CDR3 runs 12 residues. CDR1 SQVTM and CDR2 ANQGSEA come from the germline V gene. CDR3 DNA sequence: TGCAGCGTTGAAGATCTCAAAGAGACCCAGTACTTC. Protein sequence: CSVEDLKETQYF.

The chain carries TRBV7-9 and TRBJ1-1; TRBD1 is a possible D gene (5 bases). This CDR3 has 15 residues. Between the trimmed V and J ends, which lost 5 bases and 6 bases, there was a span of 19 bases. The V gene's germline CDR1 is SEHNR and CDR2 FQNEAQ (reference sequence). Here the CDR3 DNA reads TGTGCCAGCAGCCTCGGGGATCGGGGGAGGGCTGAAGCTTTCTTT. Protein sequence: CASSLGDRGRAEAFF.

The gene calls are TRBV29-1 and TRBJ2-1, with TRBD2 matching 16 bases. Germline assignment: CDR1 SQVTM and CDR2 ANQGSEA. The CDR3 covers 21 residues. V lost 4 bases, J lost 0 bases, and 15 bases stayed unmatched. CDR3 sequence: CSVAGGPGTSGRGSSYNEQFF. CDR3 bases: TGCAGCGTTGCCGGAGGTCCGGGGACTAGCGGGAGGGGGAGCTCCTACAATGAGCAGTTCTTC.

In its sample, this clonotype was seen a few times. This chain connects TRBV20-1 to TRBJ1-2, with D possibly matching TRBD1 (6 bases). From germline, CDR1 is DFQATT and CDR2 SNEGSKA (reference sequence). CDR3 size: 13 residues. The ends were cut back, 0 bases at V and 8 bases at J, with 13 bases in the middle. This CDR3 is CSARDLGGRGYTF. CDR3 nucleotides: TGCAGTGCTAGAGATTTGGGGGGGCGCGGCTACACCTTC.

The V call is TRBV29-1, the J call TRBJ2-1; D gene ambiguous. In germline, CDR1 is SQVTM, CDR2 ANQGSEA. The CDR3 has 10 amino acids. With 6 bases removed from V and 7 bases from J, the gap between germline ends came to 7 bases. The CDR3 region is CSVQQNEQFF. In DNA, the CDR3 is TGCAGCGTACAGCAAAATGAGCAGTTCTTC.

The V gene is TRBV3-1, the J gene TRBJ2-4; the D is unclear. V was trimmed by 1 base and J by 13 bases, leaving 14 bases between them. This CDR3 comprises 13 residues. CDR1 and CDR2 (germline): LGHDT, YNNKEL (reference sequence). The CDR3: CASSQVGSTEQYF. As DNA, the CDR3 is TGTGCCAGCAGCCAAGTTGGGTCTACGGAGCAGTACTTC. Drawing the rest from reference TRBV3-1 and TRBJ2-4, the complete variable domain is DTAVSQTPKYLVTQMGNDKSIKCEQNLGHDTMYWYKQDSKKFLKIMFSYNNKELIINETVPNRFSPKSPDKAHLNLHINSLELGDSAVYFCASSQVGSTEQYFGAGTRLSVL.

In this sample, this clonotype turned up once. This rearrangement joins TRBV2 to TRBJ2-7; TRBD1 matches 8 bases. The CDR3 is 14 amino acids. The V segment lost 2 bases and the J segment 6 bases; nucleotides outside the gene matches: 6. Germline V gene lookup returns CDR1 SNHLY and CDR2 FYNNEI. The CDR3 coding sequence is TGTGCCAGCAGTGAATACAGGGGGACTCTCGAGCAGTACTTC. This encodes CASSEYRGTLEQYF.

The CDR3 sequence: CASSLQGSHEQFF. In nucleotides, the CDR3 is TGTGCCAGCAGCTTACAGGGTTCTCATGAGCAGTTCTTC. V and J are TRBV5-8 and TRBJ2-1; a weak D match, TRBD1 (6 bases). This CDR3 has 13 residues. Trimming took 2 bases from V and 8 from J, leaving 11 bases between them. Germline V CDR1 and CDR2: SGHTS, YDEGEE.